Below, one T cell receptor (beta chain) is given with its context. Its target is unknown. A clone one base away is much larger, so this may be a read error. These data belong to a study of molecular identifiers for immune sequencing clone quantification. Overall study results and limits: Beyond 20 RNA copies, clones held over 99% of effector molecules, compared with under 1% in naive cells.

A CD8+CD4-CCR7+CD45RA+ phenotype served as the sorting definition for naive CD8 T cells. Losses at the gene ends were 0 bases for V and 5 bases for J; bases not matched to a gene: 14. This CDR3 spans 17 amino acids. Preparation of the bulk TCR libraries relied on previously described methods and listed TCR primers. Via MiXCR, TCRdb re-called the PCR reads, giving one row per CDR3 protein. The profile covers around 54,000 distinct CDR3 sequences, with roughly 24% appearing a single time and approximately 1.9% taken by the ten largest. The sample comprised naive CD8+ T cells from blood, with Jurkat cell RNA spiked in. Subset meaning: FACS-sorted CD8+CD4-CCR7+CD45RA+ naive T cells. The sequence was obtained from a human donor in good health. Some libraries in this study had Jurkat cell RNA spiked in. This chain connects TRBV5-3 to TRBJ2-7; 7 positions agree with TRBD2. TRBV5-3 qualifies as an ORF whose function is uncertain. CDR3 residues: CARSLELWLAETDEQYF. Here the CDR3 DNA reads TGTGCCAGAAGCTTGGAGTTGTGGCTAGCGGAGACCGACGAGCAGTACTTC.